This entry lists 4 T cell receptor beta chains sequenced from one sample in a study of OX40 agonist ivuxolimab in advanced cancers. TCRdb's table, derived via immunoSEQ multiplex PCR, lists solely in-frame clones and lacks some. This table holds tens of thousands of clones, approximately 86% found once. The starting material was CD4+ or CD8+ T cells sorted from blood, obtained in a trial of the OX40 agonist ivuxolimab. These receptors were obtained from an adult with an advanced solid tumor such as melanoma, head and neck, liver or kidney cancer.

The V and J genes are TRBV9 and TRBJ1-4; 7 nucleotides match TRBD1. The germline CDR1 and CDR2 sequences are SGDLS and YYNGEE. CDR3 size: 15 residues. V trimming: 4 bases; J trimming: 8 bases; junction bases outside the gene matches: 11. The CDR3 sequence: CASSTRQGFNEKLFF. The CDR3 DNA reads TGTGCCAGCAGCACCCGACAGGGTTTCAACGAAAAACTGTTTTTT.

V gene TRBV4-2 combines with J gene TRBJ1-4, with TRBD1 matching 10 bases. There are 16 residues in the CDR3. Trimming removed 5 bases from V and 3 bases from J; junction bases left unmatched: 6. Germline assignment: CDR1 LGHNA and CDR2 YNFKEQ. CDR3 DNA sequence: TGTGCCAGCAGCAGCGGGACAGGGGATCCTAATGAAAAACTGTTTTTT. Translation gives CASSSGTGDPNEKLFF.

The V call is TRBV7-9, the J call TRBJ1-3; 8 bases fit TRBD1. Germline lookup yields CDR1 SEHNR and CDR2 FQNEAQ (reference sequence). The V gene end was trimmed by 5 bases and the J gene end by 4 bases; junction bases not matched to a gene: 7. This CDR3 comprises 15 residues. The CDR3 loop reads CASSLQGAEGNTIYF. In nucleotides, the CDR3 is TGTGCCAGCAGCCTCCAGGGGGCGGAAGGAAACACCATATATTTT. Combining the CDR3 with reference TRBV7-9 and TRBJ1-3 gives the whole variable domain DTGVSQNPRHKITKRGQNVTFRCDPISEHNRLYWYRQTLGQGPEFLTYFQNEAQLEKSRLLSDRFSAERPKGSFSTLEIQRTEQGDSAMYLCASSLQGAEGNTIYFGEGSWLTVV.

This clone was recorded only once. The chain couples TRBV27 to TRBJ2-2; the match to TRBD2 covers 11 bases. In germline, CDR1 is MNHEY, CDR2 SMNVEV (reference sequence). J was trimmed by 2 bases and V by 0 bases; bases with no gene match: 2. CDR3 length: 17 amino acids. CDR3: CASSLSGTSGNTGELFF. The CDR3 DNA sequence: TGTGCCAGCAGTTTATCGGGGACTAGCGGAAACACCGGGGAGCTGTTTTTT.